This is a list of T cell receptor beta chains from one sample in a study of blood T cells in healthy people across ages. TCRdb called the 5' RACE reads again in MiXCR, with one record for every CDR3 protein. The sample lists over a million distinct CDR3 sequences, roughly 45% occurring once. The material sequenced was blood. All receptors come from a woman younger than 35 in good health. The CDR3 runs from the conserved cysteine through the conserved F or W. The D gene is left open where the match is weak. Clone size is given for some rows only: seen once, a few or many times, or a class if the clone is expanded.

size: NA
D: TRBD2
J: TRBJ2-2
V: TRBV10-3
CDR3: CAISDLARTSGSGAGELFF
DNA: TGTGCCATCAGTGATTTGGCCCGGACTAGCGGGAGCGGGGCCGGGGAGCTGTTTTTT

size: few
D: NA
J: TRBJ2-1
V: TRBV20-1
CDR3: CSVRSAGTHNEQFF
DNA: TGCAGTGTTAGAAGCGCCGGGACTCACAATGAGCAGTTCTTC

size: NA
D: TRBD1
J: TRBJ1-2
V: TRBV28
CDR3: CASSFPRQGFHGYTF
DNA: TGTGCCAGCAGTTTCCCTCGACAGGGATTCCATGGCTACACCTTC

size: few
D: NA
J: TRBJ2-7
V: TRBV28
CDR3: CASGSQGFREQYF
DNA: TGTGCCAGCGGTTCCCAGGGGTTTCGCGAGCAGTACTTC

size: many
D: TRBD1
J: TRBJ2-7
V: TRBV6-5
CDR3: CASSYSGQGAYEQYF
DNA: TGTGCCAGCAGTTACTCGGGACAGGGGGCCTACGAGCAGTACTTC

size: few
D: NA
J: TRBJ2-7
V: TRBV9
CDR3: CASSPDPQGNEQYF
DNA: TGTGCCAGCAGTCCTGATCCACAGGGAAACGAGCAGTACTTC

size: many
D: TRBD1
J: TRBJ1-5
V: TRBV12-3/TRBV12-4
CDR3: CASSGQGGNQPQHF
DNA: TGTGCCAGCAGTGGACAGGGTGGTAATCAGCCCCAGCATTTT

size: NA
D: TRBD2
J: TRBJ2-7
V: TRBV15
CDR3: CATSGVTSGGEQYF
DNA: TGTGCCACCAGCGGAGTAACTAGCGGGGGTGAGCAGTACTTC

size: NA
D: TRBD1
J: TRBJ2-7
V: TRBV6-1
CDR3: CASSEYSGQGFTYEQYF
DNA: TGTGCCAGCAGTGAATATTCCGGACAGGGATTCACCTACGAGCAGTACTTC

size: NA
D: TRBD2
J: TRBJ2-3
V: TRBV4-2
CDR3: CASSQESGGDADTQYF
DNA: TGTGCCAGCAGCCAAGAGAGCGGGGGGGACGCAGATACGCAGTATTTT

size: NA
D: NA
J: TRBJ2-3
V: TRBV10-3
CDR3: CAVSSEAPDAQYF
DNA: TGTGCCGTCAGCAGTGAGGCCCCAGATGCGCAGTATTTT

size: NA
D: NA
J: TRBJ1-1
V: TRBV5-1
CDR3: CASSSGGARTRGTEAFF
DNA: TGCGCCAGCAGCTCGGGGGGCGCGCGCACCCGGGGCACTGAAGCTTTCTTT

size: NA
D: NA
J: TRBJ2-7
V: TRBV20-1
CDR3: CSARDTSMGEQYF
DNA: TGCAGTGCTAGGGACACCTCTATGGGCGAGCAGTACTTC

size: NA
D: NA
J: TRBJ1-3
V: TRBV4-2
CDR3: CASSQDGSSGNTIYF
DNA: TGTGCCAGCAGCCAAGACGGTAGCTCTGGAAACACCATATATTTT

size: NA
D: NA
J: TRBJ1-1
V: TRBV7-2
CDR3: CASSSRRPPEAFF
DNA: TGTGCCAGCAGCTCACGACGGCCCCCTGAAGCTTTCTTT

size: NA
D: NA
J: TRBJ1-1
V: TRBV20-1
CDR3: CSALPSTGNTEAFF
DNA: TGCAGTGCTCTGCCCTCGACCGGGAACACTGAAGCTTTCTTT

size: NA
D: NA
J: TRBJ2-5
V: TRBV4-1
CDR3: CASSQVGDMKETQYF
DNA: TGCGCCAGCAGCCAAGTGGGGGACATGAAAGAGACCCAGTACTTC

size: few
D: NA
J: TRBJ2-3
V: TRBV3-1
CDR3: CASSQLGDKQYF
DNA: TGTGCCAGCAGCCAACTAGGGGACAAGCAGTATTTT

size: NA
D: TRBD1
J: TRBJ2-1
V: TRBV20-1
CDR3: CLGTGDHNEQFF
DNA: TGCCTCGGGACAGGGGATCACAATGAGCAGTTCTTC

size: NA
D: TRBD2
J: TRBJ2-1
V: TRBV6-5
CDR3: CASSSGLALDQFF
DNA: TGTGCCAGCAGTTCGGGACTAGCACTTGATCAGTTCTTC

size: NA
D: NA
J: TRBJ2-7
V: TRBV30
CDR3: CACLTNSYEQYF
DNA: TGTGCCTGCCTTACCAACTCCTACGAGCAGTACTTC

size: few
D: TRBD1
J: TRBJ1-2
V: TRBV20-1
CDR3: CSAIDRGNDGYTF
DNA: TGCAGTGCTATCGACAGGGGAAACGATGGCTACACCTTC

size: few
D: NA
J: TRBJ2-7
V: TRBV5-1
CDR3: CASSSEKLSSYEQYF
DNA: TGCGCCAGCAGCTCGGAGAAACTCAGCTCCTACGAGCAGTACTTC

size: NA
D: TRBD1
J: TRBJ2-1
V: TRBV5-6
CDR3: CASSRPRQGAGNEQFF
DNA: TGTGCCAGCAGCCGGCCGAGACAGGGGGCGGGCAATGAGCAGTTCTTC